This T cell receptor beta chain was obtained from a study of blood T cell repertoires in COVID-19. Study at large: Acute and convalescent COVID-19 specimens originated in the United States, Italy and Spain. Sources were T cells, B-cell-depleted T cells, or PBMCs; the material itself was cDNA or gDNA.

Authors' processing steps: How many nucleated cells were present was estimated from reference gene primer amplification. Assay used: immunoSEQ multiplex PCR; TCRdb lists only in-frame clones, some missing. D and trimming come from the DNA, and the V and J calls and clone size come from that table. The data contain around 150,000 clones, around 73% of them singletons. This clone has just a few counts. V lost 5 bases and J lost 5, with 10 bases in between. The germline V gene has CDR1 MNHEY and CDR2 SVGEGT. The CDR3 runs 13 residues. The specimen was peripheral blood. This chain joins TRBV6-2 or TRBV6-3 and TRBJ1-5, with D maybe TRBD1 (5 bases). This clonotype was obtained from a man in his fifties or sixties who had recovered from COVID-19. In DNA form, the CDR3 reads TGTGCCAGCAGTCCACAACAGGATCAGCCCCAGCATTTT. This encodes CASSPQQDQPQHF.